These T cell receptor beta chains were read from a single sample in a study of blood T cell repertoires in COVID-19. Only in-frame clones appear in the TCRdb table, and some are missing; sequencing was by immunoSEQ multiplex PCR. The profile shows 250,000 to 350,000 clones, about 87% of them singletons. The material sequenced was PBMCs or T cells enriched from blood (not recorded which). The receptors were sampled from a woman aged 30 to 39 who had recovered from COVID-19. Both conserved end residues are part of each CDR3. Each record gives: J gene, D gene, V gene, clone size, CDR3 protein, CDR3 DNA. A D gene is named only where the DNA matches it firmly. Only some rows state a clone size, as once, few, many or a class for expanded clones.

TRBJ2-1 | TRBD2 | TRBV11-2 | . | CASSSRTSGGTNEQFF | TGTGCCAGCAGCTCCCGGACTAGCGGGGGCACGAATGAGCAGTTCTTC
TRBJ2-1 | TRBD2 | TRBV18 | . | CASTPGLAGTYNEQFF | TGTGCCAGCACCCCGGGACTAGCGGGGACCTACAATGAGCAGTTCTTC
TRBJ1-1 | TRBD1 | TRBV10-3 | . | CATRGDRDSTEAFF | TGTGCCACCAGGGGCGACAGGGACAGCACTGAAGCTTTCTTT
TRBJ2-7 | TRBD2 | TRBV5-4 | once | CASSSDLAGAPTYEQYF | TGTGCCAGCAGCTCCGACTTAGCGGGTGCACCCACCTACGAGCAGTACTTC
TRBJ1-2 | . | TRBV6-5 | few | CASSSGGNGDYGYTF | TGTGCCAGCAGTTCGGGAGGGAATGGGGACTATGGCTACACCTTC
TRBJ1-1 | TRBD1 | TRBV29-1 | once | CSVGQDRDYTEAFF | TGCAGCGTTGGACAAGACAGGGACTACACTGAAGCTTTCTTT
TRBJ1-6 | TRBD1 | TRBV5-4 | once | CASSLRDRDSPLHF | TGTGCCAGCAGCTTGCGGGACAGGGATTCACCCCTCCACTTT
TRBJ2-1 | . | TRBV4-2 | . | CASSQGPAEGYNEQFF | TGTGCCAGCAGCCAAGGTCCGGCAGAGGGATACAATGAGCAGTTCTTC
TRBJ1-2 | . | TRBV19 | . | CASSGRGGGRGYTF | TGTGCCAGTAGTGGTCGGGGCGGCGGGAGAGGCTACACCTTC
TRBJ1-2 | . | TRBV5-4 | . | CASSSSGSWNYGYTF | TGTGCCAGCAGCTCCTCAGGCAGCTGGAACTATGGCTACACCTTC
TRBJ2-5 | TRBD1 | TRBV5-1 | . | CASSLAETGVETQYF | TGCGCCAGCAGCTTGGCCGAAACAGGGGTCGAGACCCAGTACTTC
TRBJ2-1 | . | TRBV14 | . | CASSQQGWRDEQFF | TGTGCCAGCAGCCAGCAGGGATGGCGCGATGAGCAGTTCTTC
TRBJ2-7 | . | TRBV4-3 | . | CASSPIGANEQYF | TGCGCCAGCAGTCCGATTGGAGCAAACGAGCAGTACTTC
TRBJ2-3 | TRBD2 | TRBV20-1 | . | CSASGGGSDTQYF | TGCAGTGCTAGTGGGGGGGGTTCAGATACGCAGTATTTT
TRBJ1-2 | . | TRBV6-2/TRBV6-3 | . | CASSERGNYGYTF | TGTGCCAGCAGTGAGCGGGGCAACTATGGCTACACCTTC
TRBJ2-7 | TRBD1 | TRBV18 | . | CASSMGQLSYEQYF | TGTGCCAGCTCAATGGGACAGCTTTCCTACGAGCAGTACTTC
TRBJ2-7 | . | TRBV13 | . | CASSLYRATFYEQYF | TGTGCCAGCAGCTTATACAGGGCGACCTTCTACGAGCAGTACTTC
TRBJ2-5 | . | TRBV2 | . | CASSEILAEETQYF | TGTGCCAGCAGTGAAATCCTAGCAGAAGAGACCCAGTACTTC
TRBJ1-5 | . | TRBV28 | . | CASSLSQGSFNQPQHF | TGTGCCAGCAGTTTAAGTCAGGGTTCCTTCAATCAGCCCCAGCATTTT
TRBJ2-7 | . | TRBV4-2 | . | CASSSRGYFSDEQYF | TGTGCCAGCAGCTCCAGGGGCTATTTTTCCGACGAGCAGTACTTC
TRBJ1-2 | TRBD1 | TRBV28 | . | CASSFQGVGGYTF | TGTGCCAGCAGCTTCCAGGGGGTCGGTGGCTACACCTTC
TRBJ2-3 | TRBD2 | TRBV7-9 | once | CAHPKVAGIGTDTQYF | TGTGCCCACCCGAAGGTAGCGGGGATCGGCACAGATACGCAGTATTTT
TRBJ1-3 | . | TRBV2 | . | CASNREVPDTIYF | TGTGCCAGCAATCGAGAAGTACCGGACACCATATATTTT